The sequence of this T cell receptor (beta chain) was determined in a study of T cell responses to AZD1222 COVID-19 vaccine. Study-wide results and caveats: Females made up more of the donors, who were largely white British, and clonal diversity may have come out too low. Among those given AZD1222, only five to seven were seropositive at baseline.

Turning to this clone: What it binds is not known.

This CDR3 comprises 16 residues. Trimming removed 1 base at V and 2 bases at J, with 15 bases between. Germline V gene sequence: CDR1 SGHAT, CDR2 FQNNGV. Using immunoSEQ multiplex PCR, the repertoire was profiled, and TCRdb retains in-frame clones only, with some absent. This table holds over 150,000 clones, around 94% found once. The sample consisted of peripheral blood, taken 28 days after the second AZD1222 dose. The chain employs TRBV11-2 and TRBJ2-7; the D is unclear. The sequence was collected from an adult who received the AZD1222 COVID-19 vaccine. As DNA, the CDR3 is TGTGCCAGCAGCTTAGGACCAGACACGCCAACCTACGAGCAGTACTTC. Its protein is CASSLGPDTPTYEQYF. The full variable domain, rest sourced from reference TRBV11-2 and TRBJ2-7, is EAGVAQSPRYKIIEKRQSVAFWCNPISGHATLYWYQQILGQGPKLLIQFQNNGVVDDSQLPKDRFSAERLKGVDSTLKIQPAKLEDSAVYLCASSLGPDTPTYEQYFGPGTRLTVT.